The T cell receptor (beta chain) described here comes from a study of vaccination effects on CD4 cells after COVID-19 (dated by TCRdb to between 2020 and 2023). As for the study more broadly: Post-vaccine samples across the study were collected a median of 72 days after the second dose, with a range of 14 to 241. The study compared SARS-CoV-2 spike-specific CD4+ TCR repertoires before and after mRNA vaccination in COVID-19 convalescent patients and infection-naive vaccine recipients. Altogether, approximately 10 COVID-19 convalescent patients and several SARS-CoV-2-naive healthy vaccine recipients made up the full study. Cultures from other donors in the study were sequenced with the Oncomine TCR Beta short-read assay on an Illumina iSeq 100. Results the study describes overall, beyond this receptor: In healthy vaccine recipients, vaccine-induced clones were almost all SARS-CoV-2 mono-reactive, with only 1 of 255 cross-reactive with common cold coronaviruses. At late post-vaccination timepoints, both infection-induced and vaccine-induced clones showed marked clonal contraction, consistent with waning T cell responses. Limitations of the study were the small number of convalescent patients and the absence of early post-infection timepoints.

Libraries were constructed by the immunoSEQ multiplex PCR assay. TCR beta CDR3 sequencing was performed on DNA from the cultured, isolated CD4+ T cells. Concerning the study's data processing: Non-productive TCR sequences were discarded, and reads were trimmed to the CDR3 region, with only CDR3s of 7 or more amino acids retained. The MANAFEST web app was used to pick out antigen-specific clonotypes by comparing their expansion in peptide wells with that in reference cultures. To count as positive, a clone had to show expansion at FDR<0.05 compared with the reference and with all other wells, an odds ratio above 5, and a frequency above 0.1% in two replicate wells. Clonotypes significantly expanded in SARS-CoV-2 spike wells and in at least one common cold coronavirus spike condition were defined as cross-reactive. CDR3 similarity was assessed by Levenshtein distance with the stringdist R package, and unrooted trees were built with ape in R 3.6.1. TCRdb re-hosts the immuneACCESS table, in-frame sequences only. Its copies lack some clones; in the studies checked, an unresolved V gene accounts for under half of them, and the cause for the rest is not known. V and J calls and clone size follow that table, whereas D and trimming were derived from the DNA. The sample table contains 14,000 or so clones; only one count was recorded for approximately 68% of them. The ten largest clones add up to nearly 10% of the sample.

The germline V gene specifies SGHDT as CDR1 and YYEEEE as CDR2. From its cysteine to its phenylalanine, the CDR3 spans 15 amino acids. Left in the record is the CDR3 DNA by itself, 45 bases read in frame from the first base. Trimming removed 4 bases from V and 4 bases from J; the gene matches leave 10 bases unexplained. To identify antigen-specific CD4+ T cell clonotypes by their expansion, the ViraFEST assay first stimulated PBMC with viral peptide pools and then applied TCR sequencing. After 10 days of culture, CD4+ T cells were isolated with the EasySep CD4+ T cell isolation kit. Each participant received two doses of an mRNA SARS-CoV-2 vaccine, either BNT162b2 or mRNA-1273. The absence of prior SARS-CoV-2 infection in healthy vaccine recipients was confirmed by negative nucleocapsid antibodies before and after vaccination. A few million PBMC per well were cultured with about 10 ug/ml peptides in IMDM containing roughly 5% human AB serum, 10 IU/ml IL-2 and gentamicin. On days 3 and 7, half of the culture medium was replaced with fresh IL-2-containing medium. Unless noted otherwise, every peptide stimulation condition was cultured in triplicate wells. PBMC were separated from whole blood using Ficoll-Paque Plus gradient centrifugation and were then either cryopreserved at -140C or used fresh. The spike proteins of SARS-CoV-2 and of the common cold coronaviruses HCoV-NL63, HCoV-OC43 and HCoV-229E were spanned by overlapping peptide pools. The QIAamp micro DNA kit was used to extract genomic DNA from the cultured CD4+ T cells.

Points on this clone: What antigen it recognizes has not been identified. Per-base quality was not reported, and no clone a single base away is much larger than it.

The sequence was obtained from a human donor who received a COVID-19 vaccine. Sequencing was performed on CD4+ T cells from PBMCs cultured with SARS-CoV-2 spike peptides, taken after COVID-19 vaccination. The cell subset or site label on this specimen signifies: SARS-CoV-2 spike overlapping peptide pool stimulation. The chain is made from TRBV5-6 and TRBJ2-7; 8 middle bases align to TRBD1. This receptor has the CDR3 CASSPPDRGQYEQYF. The DNA is TGTGCCAGCAGCCCCCCAGACAGGGGACAGTACGAGCAGTACTTC.